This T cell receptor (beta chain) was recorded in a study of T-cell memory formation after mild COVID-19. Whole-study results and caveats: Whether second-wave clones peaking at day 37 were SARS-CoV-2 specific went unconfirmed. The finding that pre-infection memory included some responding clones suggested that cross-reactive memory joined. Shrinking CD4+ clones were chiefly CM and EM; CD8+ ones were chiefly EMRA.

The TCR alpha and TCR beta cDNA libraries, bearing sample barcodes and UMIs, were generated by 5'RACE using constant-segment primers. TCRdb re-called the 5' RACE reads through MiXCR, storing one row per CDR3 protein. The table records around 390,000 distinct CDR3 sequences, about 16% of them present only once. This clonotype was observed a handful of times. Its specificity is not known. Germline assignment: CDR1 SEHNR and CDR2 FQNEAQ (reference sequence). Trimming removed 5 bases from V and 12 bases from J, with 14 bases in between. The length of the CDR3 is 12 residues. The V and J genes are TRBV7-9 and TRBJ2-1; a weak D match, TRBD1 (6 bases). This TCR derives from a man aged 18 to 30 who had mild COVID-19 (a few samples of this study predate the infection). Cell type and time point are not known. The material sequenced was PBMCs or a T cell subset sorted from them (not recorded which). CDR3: CASSQGQPWQFF. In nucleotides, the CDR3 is TGTGCCAGCAGCCAAGGACAGCCCTGGCAGTTCTTC.